This T cell receptor beta chain derives from a study of T cell responses to AZD1222 COVID-19 vaccine (dated by TCRdb to the early 2020s). The study in broad terms: TCR sequencing was performed for roughly 250 trial participants, of whom around 210 were given two doses of AZD1222 and approximately 25 were given two doses of MenACWY control vaccine. Trial participants were enrolled by age into subgroups of 18-55, 56-69 and 70-plus years, and about 150, 27 and 61 TCR-sequenced participants, respectively, were included in these subgroups. Points the paper makes about the study in general: The vaccine-associated CD4 TCRs covered the entire spike protein, and the dominant responses fell in regions 160-218 and 743-854. Spike-specific TCR breadth and depth rose significantly after two AZD1222 doses compared with day 0 and with MenACWY recipients. Because no day 14 peak-response samples were available, the repertoires could be characterized only after the peak T cell response. Epitopes outside the regions mutated in the B.1.351 and B.1.1.7 variants were reportedly recognized by nearly half of the unique spike-specific TCRs. Conclusions about previously exposed vaccinees are limited because only six or seven AZD1222 recipients were SARS-CoV-2 seropositive at baseline. The 56-69-year group was small, and its depth increase did not reach significance, likely because of low power. Participants were mostly white British, with more females than males. The authors suggested clonal diversity may have been underestimated.

This clone came up once. It has no known antigen specificity. Base quality data are lacking; no much larger clone is found one base away. The CDR3 regions of human TCRbeta chains were analyzed by immunosequencing. As for the authors' bioinformatics: TCRs in the repertoires were matched against a reference library of SARS-CoV-2-specific TCRs that had been generated with the MIRA antigen-specificity platform. Breadth was defined as the fraction of unique TCRs that were SARS-CoV-2-associated, and depth was defined as the fraction of total T cells that were SARS-CoV-2-associated. Using the MIRA data, each spike-specific TCR was mapped to the spike region that the TCR reacts to and placed in a CD4 or CD8 class. Log10-transformed breadth and depth values were compared by one-way ANOVA with Sidak's multiple comparisons tests. In TCRdb, the immuneACCESS table is reduced to in-frame sequences with V and J assigned. These tables do not hold every clone; where another copy was compared, an unresolved V gene accounts for under half, and the others remain unexplained. That table furnishes V, J and clone size, whereas the DNA furnished D and trimming. The sample table records approximately 180,000 clones; approximately 90% of these occur just once. The ten top clones hold about 25% of the sample.

The V end gives up 5 bases and the J end 5 bases, leaving 10 bases in the junction not matched to a gene. The CDR3 has 15 amino acids, counting the end cysteine and phenylalanine. The only DNA kept is the CDR3, 45 bases in frame from the first base. CDR1 is given as MDHEN and CDR2 as SYDVKM, both from the germline V gene. The intended sense of this specimen's time point label: about 28 days (+/-7) after the second vaccine dose. AZD1222 recipients whose second dose came at about 4 weeks and those whose second dose came at about 12 weeks were combined into one group, since spike-specific TCR depth and breadth did not differ between the two schedules. Samples from vaccinated people were obtained from the UK trials COV001 and COV002, which included a single-blind randomized controlled phase 2/3 trial of AZD1222 (ChAdOx1 nCoV-19) in healthy adults. For TCRbeta chain sequencing, PBMC samples were collected from trial participants at day 0 and at day 28 after the second dose.

The chain uses TRBV28 and TRBJ2-7; TRBD1 agrees with 9 junctional bases. Specimen: peripheral blood, collected 28 days after the second AZD1222 dose. The clonotype originates from an adult who received the AZD1222 COVID-19 vaccine. The CDR3 in this case is CASSPGGTGRHEQYF. The bases read TGTGCCAGCAGTCCTGGGGGGACAGGGAGGCACGAGCAGTACTTC.